The clone carrying this TCR beta chain was recorded at least ten times. TCRdb re-called the RACE reads with MiXCR, one entry per CDR3 protein. The table shows about 40,000 distinct CDR3 sequences, with about 3.5% occurring only once. The record originates from a study of human T cells and chemical hapten exposure. The CDR3 consists of 15 residues. Trimming left V 3 bases short and J 8 bases short, with 17 bases between. The germline gives CDR1 SGHAT, CDR2 FQDESV (reference sequence). Documented time point: patch test 2, 6 weeks after DPC sensitization. Treatment of the sample: therapeutic diphenylcyclopropenone sensitization with weekly scalp DPC.

The V call is TRBV11-1, the J call TRBJ2-1; weak D call: TRBD1 (5 bases). The sample in question was whole blood, obtained in connection with sensitization to the hapten diphenylcyclopropenone (DPC). The clonotype comes from a man aged 35-49 years with alopecia areata. Some clones in this sample may be carry-over from other donors' samples. CDR3 region: CASSFRGIQSDEQFF. CDR3 DNA sequence: TGTGCCAGCAGCTTTAGGGGTATACAATCGGATGAGCAGTTCTTC. The variable domain in full, with the rest retrieved from reference TRBV11-1 and TRBJ2-1, is EAEVAQSPRYKITEKSQAVAFWCDPISGHATLYWYRQILGQGPELLVQFQDESVVDDSQLPKDRFSAERLKGVDSTLKIQPAELGDSAMYLCASSFRGIQSDEQFFGPGTRLTVL.